The 8 T cell receptor beta chains listed next were all sequenced from one sample in a study of blood T cells in healthy people across ages (dated by TCRdb to 2014 to 2015). The receptor library was made with 5' RACE. Sequencer: Illumina HiSeq 2500. A second PCR of roughly 7 to 11 cycles was performed with a sample-barcoded 5' primer and a J-beta primer mix. In-frame beta chains were kept once TCRdb had trimmed the public reads at Q25 with fastp and called clones with MiXCR. One record per CDR3 amino acid sequence lists the most common genes and DNA. The sample table contains 600,000 or so distinct CDR3 sequences; only one count was recorded for about 30% of them. The ten largest account for 15% to 18% of the sample. The material sequenced was blood. These receptors were taken from a woman aged 80 or over in good health.

This clonotype was seen repeatedly, ten times or more. V and J are TRBV7-2 and TRBJ1-2, with TRBD1 as a possible D gene (6 bases). There are 15 residues in the CDR3. CDR1 is SGHTA, CDR2 FQGNSA, per germline. V dropped 3 bases and J dropped 0 bases, with 11 bases sitting between them. CDR3: CASSFRGSANYGYTF. The CDR3 region has the DNA TGTGCCAGCAGCTTCAGGGGATCCGCTAACTATGGCTACACCTTC.

The table lists this clonotype with a few counts. Possible read error: a much larger clone is one base away. The chain recombines TRBV4-1 with TRBJ1-5, with D hard to call. V was shortened by 6 bases and J by 4 bases, with 13 bases between the two germline ends. Germline loops: CDR1 MGHRA, CDR2 YSYEKL. The CDR3 spans 14 residues. DNA for the CDR3: TGCGCCAGCAGGGCGGACGGATCAAATCAGCCCCAGCATTTT. Protein sequence: CASRADGSNQPQHF.

A remark on this clonotype: At one of its ends the junction is not consistent with the germline gene, which may arise from a read error. The chain uses TRBV5-6 and TRBJ1-1; D ambiguous. Germline values: CDR1 SGHDT, CDR2 YYEEEE. The CDR3 consists of 13 residues. The CDR3 reads CANSPWGRTEAFF. The DNA of the CDR3 is TGTGCCAACAGCCCGTGGGGTCGAACTGAAGCTTTCTTT. Looking up the rest from reference TRBV5-6 and TRBJ1-1 gives the full variable domain: DAGVTQSPTHLIKTRGQQVTLRCSPKSGHDTVSWYQQALGQGPQFIFQYYEEEERQRGNFPDRFSGHQFPNYSSELNVNALLLGDSALYLCANSPWGRTEAFFGQGTRLTVV.

This clonotype was seen ten or more times. DNA for the CDR3: TGCAGTGCTAGGCGGCCAGGAGCTAACTATGGCTACACCTTC. Residues: CSARRPGANYGYTF. The chain is built from TRBV20-1 and TRBJ1-2; no reliable D call. CDR3 length: 14 amino acids. V gave up 3 bases and J gave up 0 bases, with 11 bases separating them. Germline CDR1 reads DFQATT; CDR2 reads SNEGSKA (reference sequence).

The genes are TRBV20-1 and TRBJ2-7; 14 nucleotides match TRBD2. Germline CDR1 reads DFQATT; CDR2 reads SNEGSKA (reference sequence). This CDR3 is 17 amino acids long. With 4 bases clipped from V and 5 bases from J, the junction kept 13 bases outside the gene matches. The CDR3 DNA is TGCAGTGCTACGGGACTAGCGGGAGAAATCAGCCCCCACGAGCAGTACTTC. Residues: CSATGLAGEISPHEQYF.

This clonotype was detected many times. V and J are TRBV5-4 and TRBJ1-2, with D perhaps matching TRBD1 (6 bases). This CDR3 contains 14 residues. Trimming left V 5 bases short and J 5 bases short, with 16 bases between. Germline V lookup: CDR1 SGHNT, CDR2 YYREEE (reference sequence). CDR3 in amino acids: CASSLGGQGYGYTF. The CDR3, as DNA: TGTGCCAGCAGTTTAGGTGGCCAGGGGTATGGCTACACCTTC.

This clonotype came up a few times. This chain links TRBV20-1 with TRBJ1-5; D possibly corresponds to TRBD1 (5 bases). CDR3 length: 15 amino acids. V was shortened by 1 base and J by 7 bases, with 17 bases between the two germline ends. Germline CDR1 is DFQATT and CDR2 is SNEGSKA (reference sequence). The CDR3 DNA is TGCAGTGCTAGAGGCGGCCGGGGGTCGGGGCAGCCCCAGCATTTT. Its translation: CSARGGRGSGQPQHF.

Notes on this clonotype: A much more abundant neighbour one base away suggests this may be a read error. The chain uses TRBV11-2 and TRBJ1-5, with a possible D match to TRBD1 (5 bases). CDR1 is SGHAT and CDR2 is FQNNGV in the germline V gene. The CDR3 spans 15 residues. Deletions cut 0 bases from V and 10 bases from J, with 16 bases between. CDR3 in amino acids: CASSLDPPTASPQHF. The CDR3 DNA follows: TGTGCCAGCAGCTTAGATCCCCCGACAGCCTCTCCCCAGCATTTT.